The rows below give T cell receptor beta chains drawn from one sample of a study of T cell responses to AZD1222 COVID-19 vaccine. Using immunoSEQ multiplex PCR, the repertoire was profiled, and TCRdb retains in-frame clones only, with some absent. The data contain over 150,000 clones, around nine tenths of them singletons. The sample here was peripheral blood, taken on day 0 of AZD1222 vaccination. All receptors come from an adult in good health. Each CDR3 is given with its conserved first and last residue. The D gene is left open where the match is weak. A row's size may be missing; if present it is once, few, many or a size class.

TRBJ1-5,once,.,TRBV19,CASSIGQYNQPQHF,TGTGCCAGTAGTATAGGACAGTACAATCAGCCCCAGCATTTT
TRBJ1-2,.,TRBD1,TRBV6-5,CASSSRQGDNYGYTF,TGTGCCAGCAGTTCCAGACAGGGGGACAACTATGGCTACACCTTC
TRBJ2-1,.,.,TRBV7-9,CASWDLIYNEQFF,TGTGCCAGTTGGGACTTGATATACAATGAGCAGTTCTTC
TRBJ1-1,.,TRBD1,TRBV5-1,CASRRQGLNTEAFF,TGCGCCAGCAGAAGACAGGGTCTGAACACTGAAGCTTTCTTT
TRBJ2-1,.,.,TRBV2,CANLNSHNEQFF,TGTGCCAACCTTAACAGCCACAATGAGCAGTTCTTC
TRBJ1-5,.,.,TRBV5-6,CASSSVGQGNQPQHF,TGTGCCAGCAGCTCGGTAGGTCAGGGGAATCAGCCCCAGCATTTT
TRBJ2-1,few,TRBD2,TRBV3-1/TRBV3-2,CASSRMPTSDNEQFF,TGTGCCAGCAGTCGCATGCCCACTAGCGACAATGAGCAGTTCTTC
TRBJ1-1,.,TRBD1,TRBV6-5,CASIKDRGNTEAFF,TGTGCCAGCATCAAGGACAGGGGGAACACTGAAGCTTTCTTT
TRBJ1-4,.,.,TRBV11-2,CASGRTDPTNEKLFF,TGTGCCAGCGGAAGGACAGACCCAACTAATGAAAAACTGTTTTTT
TRBJ2-1,.,TRBD1,TRBV27,CASSPLPRGRANEQFF,TGTGCCAGCAGTCCCTTACCCAGGGGGCGCGCTAATGAGCAGTTCTTC
TRBJ1-2,.,.,TRBV9,CASSVFQDNANYGYTF,TGTGCCAGCAGCGTATTTCAGGATAACGCTAACTATGGCTACACCTTC
TRBJ2-5,.,.,TRBV19,CASSINWQETQYF,TGTGCCAGTAGTATTAATTGGCAAGAGACCCAGTACTTC
TRBJ2-1,.,.,TRBV6-1,CASSEISRNNEQFF,TGTGCCAGCAGTGAAATAAGCAGAAACAATGAGCAGTTCTTC
TRBJ1-4,few,.,TRBV28,CASSPQGGQGEKLFF,TGTGCCAGCAGTCCTCAAGGAGGGCAGGGTGAAAAACTGTTTTTT
TRBJ2-1,once,TRBD2,TRBV5-1,CASSLASGSTHEQFF,TGCGCCAGCAGCTTGGCTAGCGGGAGTACCCATGAGCAGTTCTTC
TRBJ1-2,once,TRBD1,TRBV7-9,CASSRTGLPYGYTF,TGTGCCAGCAGCCGGACAGGGCTCCCCTATGGCTACACCTTC
TRBJ2-7,.,.,TRBV5-6,CASSLTGPAYEQYF,TGTGCCAGCAGCTTGACAGGGCCAGCCTACGAGCAGTACTTC
TRBJ1-5,.,TRBD1,TRBV4-2,CASSPGDREGDQPQHF,TGTGCCAGCAGCCCCGGTGACAGGGAGGGTGATCAGCCCCAGCATTTT
TRBJ2-1,.,.,TRBV25-1,CASSDVAGTRYNEQFF,TGTGCCAGCAGTGACGTTGCGGGAACTCGATACAATGAGCAGTTCTTC
TRBJ2-1,.,TRBD2,TRBV19,CASSIRGLASNEQFF,TGTGCCAGTAGTATCAGGGGACTAGCCTCCAATGAGCAGTTCTTC
TRBJ1-4,.,TRBD1,TRBV7-9,CASDRDGEKLFF,TGTGCCAGCGACAGGGATGGGGAAAAACTGTTTTTT
TRBJ2-3,.,.,TRBV3-1/TRBV3-2,CASSPKWGSSTDTQYF,TGTGCCAGCAGCCCAAAGTGGGGATCGAGCACAGATACGCAGTATTTT
TRBJ1-5,.,TRBD1,TRBV24-1,CATSDEGQGENQPQHF,TGTGCCACCAGTGATGAGGGACAGGGGGAGAATCAGCCCCAGCATTTT
TRBJ2-2,.,.,TRBV4-3,CASSARQVYTGELFF,TGCGCCAGCAGCGCGCGACAGGTGTACACCGGGGAGCTGTTTTTT
TRBJ2-1,.,.,TRBV18,CASSPPGGNEQFF,TGTGCCAGCTCACCACCAGGGGGCAATGAGCAGTTCTTC
TRBJ1-2,.,TRBD1,TRBV28,CASDRGPYGYTF,TGTGCCAGTGACAGGGGGCCCTATGGCTACACCTTC
TRBJ2-7,.,TRBD2,TRBV7-2,CASSPVRAGSYEQYF,TGTGCCAGCAGCCCCGTCCGAGCGGGGTCCTACGAGCAGTACTTC